Presented here are 16 T cell receptor beta chains from one specimen sequenced in a study of T cells in Graves' hyperthyroidism and ophthalmopathy. Using RNA transcripts as the source, TCR beta CDR3 regions were amplified. The primer set for the first-round RT-PCR of the TCR CDR3 was HTBI. TCRdb re-called the multiplex PCR reads with MiXCR, one entry per CDR3 protein. Among about 270,000 distinct CDR3 sequences listed, around 22% were seen once. The sample taken for sequencing was blood. Every receptor here comes from a man aged 25-40 years with Graves' ophthalmopathy.

In this sample, this clonotype turned up a few times. The rearrangement joins TRBV28 to TRBJ2-2, with no clear D. The ends were cut back, 3 bases at V and 3 bases at J, with 11 bases in the middle. The germline V gene has CDR1 MDHEN and CDR2 SYDVKM. The CDR3 extends over 15 amino acids. The CDR3 DNA follows: TGTGCCAGCAGTTTGTTAGAGGATTACACCGGGGAGCTGTTTTTT. It yields the protein CASSLLEDYTGELFF.

This clonotype was detected ten times or more. This chain joins TRBV11-2 and TRBJ2-5; TRBD1 matches at 8 bases. Per the germline V gene, CDR1 is SGHAT and CDR2 is FQNNGV. The V gene end was trimmed by 1 base and the J gene end by 5 bases; junction bases not matched to a gene: 6. This CDR3 contains 15 residues. The CDR3 region has the DNA TGTGCCAGCAGCTTAGGAGGGACAGGCAGGGAGACCCAGTACTTC. This gives the protein CASSLGGTGRETQYF.

The CDR3 region has the DNA TGTGCCAGCAGTTACCGTAAATACGAGCAGTACTTC. Its protein is CASSYRKYEQYF. V is TRBV6-5 and J is TRBJ2-7; no definite D call. Germline V gives CDR1 MNHEY, CDR2 SVGAGI. The length of the CDR3 is 12 residues. V lost 2 bases and J lost 4, with 6 bases in between.

This chain connects TRBV27 to TRBJ1-1, with D maybe TRBD1 (5 bases). The germline gives CDR1 MNHEY, CDR2 SMNVEV (reference sequence). V dropped 5 bases and J dropped 6 bases, with 16 bases sitting between them. The CDR3 length is 14 residues. CDR3 DNA sequence: TGTGCCAGCAGTCCCCCTGGACATAATCCTGAAGCTTTCTTT. Its protein product is CASSPPGHNPEAFF.

This clonotype showed up many times. The rearrangement uses TRBV7-2 and TRBJ2-2; D not certain. The ends were cut back, 4 bases at V and 4 bases at J, with 16 bases in the middle. CDR3 length: 16 residues. Germline CDR1 reads SGHTA; CDR2 reads FQGNSA. The CDR3 DNA reads as TGTGCCAGCAGCTCCCAAAGTGGCAGTGGCACCGGGGAGCTGTTTTTT. It codes for CASSSQSGSGTGELFF.

The V and J genes are TRBV29-1 and TRBJ1-2, with no clear D. Trimming left V 5 bases short and J 8 bases short, with 9 bases between. The CDR3 loop spans 10 amino acids. CDR1 is SQVTM, CDR2 ANQGSEA, per germline. This CDR3 reads CSVQAEGYTF. In nucleotides, the CDR3 is TGCAGCGTTCAAGCGGAAGGCTACACCTTC.

This rearrangement joins TRBV28 to TRBJ2-7; D is undetermined. V was shortened by 5 bases and J by 7 bases, with 21 bases between the two germline ends. Germline CDR1 MDHEN, CDR2 SYDVKM. This CDR3 region has 15 residues. CDR3 region: CASSLLTGRRREQYF. The CDR3 nucleotides read TGTGCCAGCAGTCTGCTCACCGGCCGAAGGCGGGAGCAGTACTTC.

This clonotype was detected ten times or more. V and J are TRBV20-1 and TRBJ2-3; possible D gene TRBD1, 5 bases. The CDR3 extends over 16 amino acids. Germline CDR1 and CDR2: DFQATT and SNEGSKA (reference sequence). The V end lost 0 bases, the J end lost 4 bases, and 17 bases lay between the germline ends. The CDR3 DNA reads TGCAGTGCTAGAGATTTACGGCAGGCCAGGGCAGATACGCAGTATTTT. This translates into CSARDLRQARADTQYF.

This clonotype was seen a handful of times. The V gene is TRBV28, the J gene TRBJ2-5; no definite D call. Per germline, CDR1 MDHEN and CDR2 SYDVKM. This CDR3 comprises 13 residues. The ends were cut back, 8 bases at V and 5 bases at J, with 15 bases in the middle. The CDR3 loop reads CASERPSRETQYF. CDR3 coding DNA: TGTGCCAGCGAAAGGCCATCTCGGGAGACCCAGTACTTC.

This clonotype has at least ten counts. V gene TRBV12-3 or TRBV12-4 combines with J gene TRBJ2-7; D is unclear. CDR3 length: 14 residues. The V end was cut by 5 bases, the J end by 2 bases, with 13 bases between. The CDR3 loop is CASSLSGKTYEQYF. CDR3 sequence (DNA): TGTGCCAGCAGTCTATCCGGAAAAACCTACGAGCAGTACTTC.

V usage is TRBV28 and J usage is TRBJ2-3, with D possibly being TRBD1 (5 bases). V was shortened by 7 bases and J by 0 bases, with 8 bases between the two germline ends. The CDR3 is 13 residues long. Germline V gene sequence: CDR1 MDHEN, CDR2 SYDVKM. The CDR3 coding sequence is TGTGCCAGCACAAAGGGGAGCACAGATACGCAGTATTTT. This gives the protein CASTKGSTDTQYF. The full variable domain, with the rest looked up from reference TRBV28 and TRBJ2-3, is DVKVTQSSRYLVKRTGEKVFLECVQDMDHENMFWYRQDPGLGLRLIYFSYDVKMKEKGDIPEGYSVSREKKERFSLILESASTNQTSMYLCASTKGSTDTQYFGPGTRLTVL.

In regard to this clonotype: This may arise from a read error, as a much more abundant clone is one base away. This chain links TRBV12-3 or TRBV12-4 with TRBJ1-1; possible D gene TRBD1, 5 bases. CDR3 length: 15 amino acids. V was cut by 3 bases and J by 6 bases, with 17 bases left in between. The CDR3 protein is CASSFGAGLSSEAFF. The CDR3 DNA sequence: TGTGCCAGCAGTTTCGGGGCAGGTTTGAGCTCTGAAGCTTTCTTT.

This clonotype was observed a handful of times. V is TRBV9 and J is TRBJ1-6; a weak D match, TRBD1 (5 bases). Trimming took 0 bases from V and 6 from J, leaving 13 bases between them. Germline CDR1 and CDR2: SGDLS and YYNGEE. The CDR3 totals 16 residues. The DNA of the CDR3 is TGTGCCAGCAGCGTAGGTCATGGCAGGGCTAATTCACCCCTCCACTTT. Translated, it gives CASSVGHGRANSPLHF.

This clonotype was picked up a small number of times. The CDR3: CASSQGAYNMKPRGAYNEQFF. CDR3 nucleotide sequence: TGTGCCAGCAGCCAAGGGGCTTACAACATGAAACCCCGCGGGGCCTACAATGAGCAGTTCTTC. The chain links TRBV7-9 to TRBJ2-1, with D possibly TRBD2 on 6 matching bases. V gave up 5 bases and J gave up 2 bases, with 31 bases separating them. This CDR3 comprises 21 residues. Germline V lookup: CDR1 SEHNR, CDR2 FQNEAQ (reference sequence).

Concerning this clonotype: Possible read error: a much larger clone is one base away. The gene calls are TRBV28 and TRBJ2-2; a possible D gene is TRBD2 (5 bases). Looked up from germline, CDR1 is MDHEN and CDR2 is SYDVKM. The CDR3 loop spans 13 amino acids. The CDR3 sequence: CASSFLITGELSF. The CDR3 nucleotides read TGTGCCAGCAGTTTCTTGATAACCGGGGAGCTGTCTTTT.

The chain combines TRBV19 with TRBJ2-1; perhaps TRBD1 as D (5 bases). The germline V gene encodes CDR1 LNHDA and CDR2 SQIVND (reference sequence). This CDR3 region has 18 residues. The V gene lost 2 bases and the J gene lost 7 bases, with 24 bases spanning the gap. The CDR3 DNA follows: TGTGCCAGTAGTATATCAGGGATTCGTGGCTCGCCAGGGAATGAGCAGTTCTTC. It yields the protein CASSISGIRGSPGNEQFF.